The source of this TCR beta chain is a study of blood T cell repertoires in COVID-19. Only in-frame clones appear in the TCRdb table, and some are missing; sequencing was by immunoSEQ multiplex PCR. Seen here are 100,000 to 130,000 clones, about 90% observed once, and the top ten hold less than 1.5%. J lost 4 bases, V lost 3 bases, and 12 bases had no gene match. This CDR3 is 18 amino acids long. Germline V gene lookup returns CDR1 MNHEY and CDR2 SMNVEV (reference sequence). The source material was peripheral blood. This TCR came from a woman aged 25 to 39 with acute or convalescent COVID-19. V gene TRBV27 combines with J gene TRBJ2-3; 11 bases fit TRBD2. CDR3 sequence reads: CASSFVAGGPRQADTQYF. The CDR3 DNA reads TGTGCCAGCAGTTTTGTAGCGGGGGGGCCGAGGCAGGCAGATACGCAGTATTTT.